This TCR beta chain is drawn from a study of blood T cell repertoires in COVID-19. Across the study: Collection of acute and convalescent COVID-19 samples took place in the United States, Italy and Spain. PBMCs, B-cell-depleted T cells, or T cells provided the cDNA or gDNA that made up the material.

In the study's own analysis: Reference gene primers were amplified, and this amplification served to estimate nucleated cell counts. The method was immunoSEQ multiplex PCR; TCRdb's version includes in-frame clones alone and lacks a portion of them. That table is the source of V, J and clone size, and D and trimming were worked out from the DNA. The sample has over 15,000 clones; approximately 80% are singletons. This CDR3 region has 15 residues. This clone was observed a handful of times. This chain links TRBV21-1 with TRBJ2-4; the table's D call, TRBD2, has no DNA check behind it. TRBV21-1 is classified as a pseudogene. This clonotype was sampled from a man aged 70 or older with COVID-19, enrolled during active disease. Sequenced sample: peripheral blood. The CDR3 DNA reads as TGTGCCAGCAGGACTCCCGGGGGAGCCAAAAACATTCAGTACTTC. Encoded protein: CASRTPGGAKNIQYF.